This T cell receptor beta chain was recovered during a study of blood T cell repertoires in COVID-19. Whole-study context: Material from acute and convalescent COVID-19 was sourced from the United States, Italy and Spain.

Generated by immunoSEQ multiplex PCR, the TCRdb table keeps only in-frame clones and is missing some. The repertoire consists of 250,000 to 350,000 clones, with 88% occurring once and the leading ten covering around 11%. A Seattle source enrolled patients during active infection and followed them longitudinally. CDR3 size: 13 residues. V lost 6 bases and J 2 bases, leaving 10 bases between the germline ends. Germline V CDR1 and CDR2: SGHAT, FQNNGV. Sequences were obtained from peripheral blood. The origin of this receptor is a woman aged 25 to 39 with COVID-19, enrolled during active disease. The chain combines TRBV11-2 with TRBJ2-5; perhaps TRBD1 as D (5 bases). The CDR3 region is CASSRQRQETQYF. CDR3 DNA sequence: TGTGCCAGCAGTCGACAGCGACAAGAGACCCAGTACTTC.